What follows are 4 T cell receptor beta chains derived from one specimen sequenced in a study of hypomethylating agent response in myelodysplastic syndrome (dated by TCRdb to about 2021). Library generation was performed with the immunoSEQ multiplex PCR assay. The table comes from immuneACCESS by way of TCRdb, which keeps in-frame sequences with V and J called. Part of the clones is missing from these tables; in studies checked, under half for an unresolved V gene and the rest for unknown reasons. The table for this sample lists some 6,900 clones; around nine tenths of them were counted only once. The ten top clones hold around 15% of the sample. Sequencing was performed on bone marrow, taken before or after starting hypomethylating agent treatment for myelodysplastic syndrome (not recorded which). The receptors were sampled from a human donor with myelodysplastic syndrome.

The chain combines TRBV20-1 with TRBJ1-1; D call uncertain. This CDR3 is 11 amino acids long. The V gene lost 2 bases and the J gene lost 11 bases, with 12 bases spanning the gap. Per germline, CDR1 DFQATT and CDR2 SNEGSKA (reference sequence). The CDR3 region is CSARNRGEAFF. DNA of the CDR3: TGCAGTGCTAGAAACCGGGGTGAGGCTTTCTTT.

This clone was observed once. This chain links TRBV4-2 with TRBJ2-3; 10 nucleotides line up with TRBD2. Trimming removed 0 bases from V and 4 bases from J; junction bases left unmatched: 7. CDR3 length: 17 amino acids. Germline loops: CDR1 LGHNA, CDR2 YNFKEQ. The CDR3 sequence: CASSQEGSGGASDTQYF. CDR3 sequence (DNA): TGTGCCAGCAGCCAAGAGGGGAGCGGGGGGGCCTCAGATACGCAGTATTTT.

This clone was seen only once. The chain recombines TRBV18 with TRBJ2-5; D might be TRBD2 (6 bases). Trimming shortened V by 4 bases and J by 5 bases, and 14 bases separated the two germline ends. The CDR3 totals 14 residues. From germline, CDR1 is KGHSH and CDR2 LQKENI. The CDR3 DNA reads TGTGCCAGCTCACGGCAAAGGGCGGGGGAGACCCAGTACTTC. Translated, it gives CASSRQRAGETQYF. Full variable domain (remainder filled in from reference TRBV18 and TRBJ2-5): NAGVMQNPRHLVRRRGQEARLRCSPMKGHSHVYWYRQLPEEGLKFMVYLQKENIIDESGMPKERFSAEFPKEGPSILRIQQVVRGDSAAYFCASSRQRAGETQYFGPGTRLLVL.

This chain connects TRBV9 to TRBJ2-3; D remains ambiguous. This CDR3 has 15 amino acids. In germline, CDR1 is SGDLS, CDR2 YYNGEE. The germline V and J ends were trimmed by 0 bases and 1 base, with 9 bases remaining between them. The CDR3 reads CASSVGVGGTDTQYF. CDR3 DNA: TGTGCCAGCAGCGTAGGGGTCGGTGGCACAGATACGCAGTATTTT.